This T cell receptor beta chain is drawn from a study of CD8 T cells in ankylosing spondylitis. Study results and limitations: Blood from ankylosing spondylitis patients appeared to carry a characteristic roughly eight-variant TCR beta motif. Reportedly, matched ankylosing spondylitis synovial fluid was significantly enriched for disease-linked clones.

From germline, CDR1 is SGHDN and CDR2 FVKESK. Trimming removed 3 bases from V and 8 bases from J; junction bases left unmatched: 7. This CDR3 has 15 residues. TCRdb redid the calling of the 5' RACE reads with MiXCR, one entry per CDR3 protein. The sample gives hundreds of thousands of distinct CDR3 sequences, about 12% of which show up once; just over 0.5% is in the top ten. Concerning this clonotype: The antigen is unknown.

Sequencing was performed on blood, either unsorted or a sorted T cell fraction (not recorded which). This chain joins TRBV14 and TRBJ2-1; 10 bases are a match to TRBD1. The receptor's source is a male donor with ankylosing spondylitis. The CDR3 sequence: CASSHLDRGLYEQFF. CDR3 DNA sequence: TGTGCCAGCAGCCACCTTGACAGGGGGCTCTATGAGCAGTTCTTC.